Sample share makes the clone carrying this T cell receptor beta chain medium-sized. Its target is unknown. The treatment is: randomized to nivolumab then ipilimumab (arm A) or the reverse (arm B). Deletions cut 4 bases from V and 5 bases from J, with 10 bases between. This CDR3 is built from 13 residues. Germline V lookup: CDR1 MNHGY, CDR2 SAAAGT. The sample is drawn from a study of sequential checkpoint blockade in melanoma. Study-level information: Arm A got nivolumab then ipilimumab; arm B the reverse, 1:1. About 89 pretreatment tumor DNA samples were TCRβ immunosequenced. Maintenance nivolumab came after either treatment sequence.

This table comes from immunoSEQ multiplex PCR, and its TCRdb copy is limited to in-frame clones, with some not included. The sample lists more than 5,500 clones; 20% to 25% were seen once. Findings of the study overall: Pretreatment TIL clonality tracked with response in the nivolumab-first arm.

This receptor was obtained from a human donor with melanoma. Material: tumor tissue (inferred from file names), obtained from a patient given nivolumab and ipilimumab in sequence. The rearrangement links TRBV6-8 to TRBJ2-3, with no clear D. The CDR3 DNA follows: TGTGCCAGCAGTTCGCGCCCTATAGATACGCAGTATTTT. This sequence encodes CASSSRPIDTQYF.